This passage covers 10 T cell receptor beta chains from one sample sequenced in a study of T cells in Graves' hyperthyroidism and ophthalmopathy. Researchers took RNA transcripts and amplified the TCR beta CDR3 regions from them. In the first-round RT-PCR of the TCR CDR3, the HTBI primer set was used. TCRdb re-called the multiplex PCR reads with MiXCR, one entry per CDR3 protein. The sample yields hundreds of thousands of distinct CDR3 sequences, under 30% seen once. The source material was blood. These TCRs come from a man aged 35 to 55 with Graves' hyperthyroidism that later progressed to Graves' ophthalmopathy.

The V gene is TRBV7-2, the J gene TRBJ2-7, with a possible D match to TRBD2 (6 bases). CDR3 length: 14 amino acids. Germline values: CDR1 SGHTA, CDR2 FQGNSA. V gave up 4 bases and J gave up 0 bases, with 10 bases separating them. The CDR3 sequence is CASSYRTTSYEQYF. CDR3 bases: TGTGCCAGCAGCTACCGGACTACCTCCTACGAGCAGTACTTC. The full variable domain, rest sourced from reference TRBV7-2 and TRBJ2-7, is GAGVSQSPSNKVTEKGKDVELRCDPISGHTALYWYRQSLGQGLEFLIYFQGNSAPDKSGLPSDRFSAERTGGSVSTLTIQRTQQEDSAVYLCASSYRTTSYEQYFGPGTRLTVT.

This clonotype was observed many times. This chain connects TRBV19 to TRBJ1-5; 7 nucleotides match TRBD1. CDR3 size: 16 residues. V shed 6 bases and J 5 bases; nucleotides not matched to a gene: 13. CDR1 and CDR2 (germline): LNHDA, SQIVND (reference sequence). CDR3 bases: TGTGCCAGTAGATCCGGCTCAGGGGGTGGCTATCAGCCCCAGCATTTT. Protein sequence: CASRSGSGGGYQPQHF.

This clonotype appeared many times. Compared with germline, one end of the junction differs, possibly owing to a read error. This sequence joins TRBV7-8 and TRBJ1-2; D is possibly TRBD1 (5 bases). In germline, CDR1 is SGHVS, CDR2 FQNEAQ. This CDR3 has 13 residues. In DNA form, the CDR3 reads TGTGCCAGCAGCTTAGGGGACGGTTTCTGGTTAGCCTTC. Its translation: CASSLGDGFWLAF.

Ten or more counts support this clonotype. CDR3 sequence reads: CSARAPRRREATYGYTF. The CDR3 bases are TGCAGTGCTAGAGCCCCCCGGCGCAGGGAGGCGACCTATGGCTACACCTTC. This rearrangement joins TRBV20-1 to TRBJ1-2, with D maybe TRBD1 (5 bases). Looked up from germline, CDR1 is DFQATT and CDR2 is SNEGSKA (reference sequence). V was cut by 1 base and J by 4 bases, with 22 bases left in between. The CDR3 is 17 amino acids.

At least ten counts were recorded for this clonotype. The rearrangement uses TRBV5-1 and TRBJ2-4, with D perhaps matching TRBD2 (6 bases). This CDR3 has 13 residues. Germline CDR1 and CDR2: SGHRS and YFSETQ. Trimming took off 5 bases at V and 9 bases at J, with 15 bases between the two ends. The DNA of the CDR3 is TGCGCCAGCAGAATAGGGGAGGAAGCCATTCAGTACTTC. It codes for CASRIGEEAIQYF.

The CDR3 loop reads CASRAGLQNTEAFF. As DNA, the CDR3 is TGTGCCAGCAGGGCGGGTCTGCAAAACACTGAAGCTTTCTTT. The gene calls are TRBV6-1 and TRBJ1-1; no reliable D call. Per the germline V gene, CDR1 is MNHNS and CDR2 is SASEGT. Trimming took off 6 bases at V and 2 bases at J, with 13 bases between the two ends. CDR3 length equals 14 residues.

The rearrangement links TRBV6-4 to TRBJ2-3, with 10 nucleotides matching TRBD2. CDR3 size: 15 residues. The trim removed 4 bases at V and 0 bases at J, leaving 1 base unmatched. The germline CDR1 and CDR2 sequences are MRHNA and SNTAGT. As DNA, the CDR3 is TGTGCCAGCAGTGCGACTAGCGGGAGCACAGATACGCAGTATTTT. Its protein product is CASSATSGSTDTQYF.

In this sample, this clonotype turned up many times. V and J are TRBV6-5 and TRBJ2-7; possibly TRBD2 for D (5 bases). This CDR3 contains 13 residues. The germline V gene encodes CDR1 MNHEY and CDR2 SVGAGI. V lost 7 bases to trimming and J lost 5 bases, with 15 bases between them. CDR3 DNA sequence: TGTGCCAGCACGACTAACAACGTCCACGAGCAGTACTTC. Its translation: CASTTNNVHEQYF.

In this sample, this clonotype turned up many times. The chain has TRBV20-1 and TRBJ2-5; D remains unclear. This CDR3 is built from 13 residues. CDR1 and CDR2 (germline): DFQATT, SNEGSKA (reference sequence). The germline V and J ends were trimmed by 1 base and 5 bases, with 11 bases remaining between them. The CDR3 sequence: CSARVGTTETQYF. The DNA for the CDR3 is TGCAGTGCTAGAGTTGGTACTACGGAGACCCAGTACTTC.

In its sample, this clonotype was seen many times. The CDR3 DNA reads TGCAGTGCTAGAAAGGGGAGCGGCAACACTGAAGCTTTCTTT. Its translation: CSARKGSGNTEAFF. J is TRBJ1-1 and V is TRBV20-1, with D possibly being TRBD1 (5 bases). CDR3 length equals 14 residues. Germline V CDR1 and CDR2: DFQATT, SNEGSKA (reference sequence). The V and J ends lost 2 bases and 2 bases respectively, with 12 bases between them.